This TCR beta chain was found in a study of human T cells and chemical hapten exposure. This clonotype has just a few counts. Its antigen remains unknown. The study, taken as a whole, reports: Positively correlated with patch test score were the counts of PT1 expanded TCRs.

In TCRdb, the RACE reads were re-called with MiXCR into one record per CDR3 protein. This sample has tens of thousands of distinct CDR3 sequences, with 10% found just once. V shed 5 bases, J shed 5 bases, and the junction held 10 bases outside the gene matches. The CDR3 consists of 14 residues. From germline, CDR1 is DFQATT and CDR2 SNEGSKA (reference sequence). Time point described: patch test 2, 6 weeks after DPC sensitization. The treatment: therapeutic diphenylcyclopropenone sensitization with weekly scalp DPC. The chain employs TRBV20-1 and TRBJ1-1; 8 bases fit TRBD1. This receptor was taken from a woman aged 50 to 65 with alopecia areata. Some clones in this sample may be carry-over from other donors' samples. Material: whole blood, obtained in connection with sensitization to the hapten diphenylcyclopropenone (DPC). CDR3: CSAGPETGVTEAFF. CDR3 bases: TGCAGTGCTGGCCCTGAGACAGGGGTGACTGAAGCTTTCTTT.